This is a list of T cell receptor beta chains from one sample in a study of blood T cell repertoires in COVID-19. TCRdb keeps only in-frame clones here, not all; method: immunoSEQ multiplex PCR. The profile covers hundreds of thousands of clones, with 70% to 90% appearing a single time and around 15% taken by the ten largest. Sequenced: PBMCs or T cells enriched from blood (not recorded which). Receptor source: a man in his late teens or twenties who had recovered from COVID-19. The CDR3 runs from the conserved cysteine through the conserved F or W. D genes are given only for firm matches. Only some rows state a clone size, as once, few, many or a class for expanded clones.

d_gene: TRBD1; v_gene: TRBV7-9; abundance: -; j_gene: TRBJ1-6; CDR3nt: TGTGCCAGCAGCCCGGACAGGTTCTCACCCCTCCACTTT; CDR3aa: CASSPDRFSPLHF
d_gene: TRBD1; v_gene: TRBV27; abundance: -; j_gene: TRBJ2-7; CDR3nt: TGTGCCAGCAGTTCGCGATCGGGACAGGGACCCTACGAGCAGTACTTC; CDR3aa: CASSSRSGQGPYEQYF
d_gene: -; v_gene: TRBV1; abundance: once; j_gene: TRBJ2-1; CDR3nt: TGCACCAGCAGCCCCCTACTAGCGGGAGGGAACCATGAGCAGTTCTTC; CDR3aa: CTSSPLLAGGNHEQFF
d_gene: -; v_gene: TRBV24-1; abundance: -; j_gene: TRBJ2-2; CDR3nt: TGTGCCACCAGTCGCGGACAGAACACCGGGGAGCTGTTTTTT; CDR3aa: CATSRGQNTGELFF
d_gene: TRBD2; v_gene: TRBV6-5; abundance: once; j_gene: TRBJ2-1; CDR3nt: TGTGCCAGCACAGTAGGGGCTAGCGGATACAATGAGCAGTTCTTC; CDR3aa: CASTVGASGYNEQFF
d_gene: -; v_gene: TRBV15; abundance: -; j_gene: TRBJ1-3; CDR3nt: TGTGCCACCAGCAGAGATCTCTTTCCCGGAAACACCATATATTTT; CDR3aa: CATSRDLFPGNTIYF
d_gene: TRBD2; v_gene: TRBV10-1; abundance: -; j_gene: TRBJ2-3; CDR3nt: TGCGCCAGCAGTGAGGTAGCGGGAGGGCGCCGTACGCAGTATTTT; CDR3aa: CASSEVAGGRRTQYF
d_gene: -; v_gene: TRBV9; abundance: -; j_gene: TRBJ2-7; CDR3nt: TGTGCCAGCAGTCCACGGGGGAGTCTCGAGCAGTACTTC; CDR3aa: CASSPRGSLEQYF
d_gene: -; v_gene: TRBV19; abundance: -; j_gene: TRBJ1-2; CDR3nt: TGTGCCAGTAGTATAGGGCAGGGGAACTATGGCTACACCTTC; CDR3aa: CASSIGQGNYGYTF
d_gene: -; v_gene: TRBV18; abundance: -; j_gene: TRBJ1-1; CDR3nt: TGTGCCAGCTCACCTAGCCCTAACACTGAAGCTTTCTTT; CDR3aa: CASSPSPNTEAFF
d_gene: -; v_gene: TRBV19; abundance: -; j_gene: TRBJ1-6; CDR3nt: TGTGCCACAAGGAGAGATTATAATAATTCACCCCTCCACTTT; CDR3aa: CATRRDYNNSPLHF
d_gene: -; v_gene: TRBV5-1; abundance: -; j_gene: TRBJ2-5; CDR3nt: TGCGCCAGCAGCTTGGCCTATGCAGGAGGAGAGACCCAGTACTTC; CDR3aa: CASSLAYAGGETQYF
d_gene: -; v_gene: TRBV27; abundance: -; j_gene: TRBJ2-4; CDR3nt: TGTGCCAGCAGTCCGCAGGACTCCCCGTTGGCCAAAAACATTCAGTACTTC; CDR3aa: CASSPQDSPLAKNIQYF
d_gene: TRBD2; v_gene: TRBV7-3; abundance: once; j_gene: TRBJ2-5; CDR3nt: TGTGCCAGCAGCTTTCGGGGGGGCGAGACCCAGTACTTC; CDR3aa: CASSFRGGETQYF
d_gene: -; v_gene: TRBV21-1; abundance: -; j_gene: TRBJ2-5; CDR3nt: TGTGCCAGCAGCAAAGCCTCGACAGGGGGCGACCAAGAGACCCAGTACTTC; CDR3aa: CASSKASTGGDQETQYF